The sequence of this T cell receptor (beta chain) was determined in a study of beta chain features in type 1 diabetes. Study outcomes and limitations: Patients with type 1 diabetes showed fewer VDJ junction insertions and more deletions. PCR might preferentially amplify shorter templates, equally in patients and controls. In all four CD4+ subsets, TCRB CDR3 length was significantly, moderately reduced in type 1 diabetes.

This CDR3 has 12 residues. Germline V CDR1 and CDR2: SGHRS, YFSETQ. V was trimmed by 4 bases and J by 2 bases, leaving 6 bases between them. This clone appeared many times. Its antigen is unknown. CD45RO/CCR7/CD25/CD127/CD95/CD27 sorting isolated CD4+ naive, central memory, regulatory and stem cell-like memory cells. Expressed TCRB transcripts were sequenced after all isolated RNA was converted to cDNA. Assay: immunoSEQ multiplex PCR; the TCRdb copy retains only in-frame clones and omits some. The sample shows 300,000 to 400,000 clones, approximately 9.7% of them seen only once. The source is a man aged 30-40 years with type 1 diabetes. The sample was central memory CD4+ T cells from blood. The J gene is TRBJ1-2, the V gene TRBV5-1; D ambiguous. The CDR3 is CASSDGNYGYTF. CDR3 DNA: TGCGCCAGCAGCGACGGCAACTATGGCTACACCTTC.